This T cell receptor beta chain was captured by sequencing in a study of T cell responses to AZD1222 COVID-19 vaccine. Assay used: immunoSEQ multiplex PCR; TCRdb lists only in-frame clones, some missing. Of about 150,000 clones detected, roughly 91% appear once; the ten largest clones hold 1.9%. Of note for this clone: No antigen is known for it.

Pooled in the analysis were second doses at about 4 or about 12 weeks. The CDR3 is 13 amino acids. Germline lookup yields CDR1 SGHTA and CDR2 FQGNSA. Study-level results: Spike-specific TCR breadth rose after two AZD1222 doses, and depth rose as well. Clonal diversity was possibly underestimated, and the donors were mostly white British, with more females. The repertoires were collected only after the peak T cell response.

The origin of this receptor is an adult who received the AZD1222 COVID-19 vaccine. The chain joins TRBV7-2 to TRBJ1-6; D possibly corresponds to TRBD1 (5 bases). Source: peripheral blood, taken 28 days after the second AZD1222 dose. The CDR3 DNA follows: TGTGCGGCGGGGGGGAACCGTAATTCACCCCTCCACTTT. This encodes CAAGGNRNSPLHF.